These 18 T cell receptor beta chains originate from one sample sequenced in a study of shared clonotypes between healthy human individuals. TCRdb's table, derived via immunoSEQ multiplex PCR, lists solely in-frame clones and lacks some. The sample includes about 380,000 clones, roughly 96% of them seen just once. Sequences were obtained from memory CD8+ T cells sorted from blood. The sample's subset: CD45RO+ cells pooled with CCR7-negative TemRA cells. The source is a man aged 25 to 40 in good health.

To note about this clone: The same CDR3 is also encoded by other DNA sequences in this sample. This sequence joins TRBV20-1 and TRBJ2-5; 7 bases align to TRBD2. Germline V lookup: CDR1 DFQATT, CDR2 SNEGSKA (reference sequence). The CDR3 extends over 11 amino acids. The J segment lost 5 bases and the V segment lost 3 bases, leaving 0 bases of the junction unmatched. CDR3 in amino acids: CSASGRETQYF. The CDR3 DNA sequence: TGCAGTGCTAGCGGGAGGGAGACCCAGTACTTC.

The chain links TRBV18 to TRBJ2-7, with 10 bases matching TRBD1. The CDR3 runs to 13 residues. J gave up 5 bases and V 5 bases, and 3 bases lay outside the gene matches. CDR1 and CDR2 from the germline V gene are KGHSH and LQKENI. The DNA for the CDR3 is TGTGCCAGCTCAGCCGGGACAGGGGACGAGCAGTACTTC. Its protein product is CASSAGTGDEQYF.

The genes are TRBV7-9 and TRBJ1-1, with no clear D. Germline loops: CDR1 SEHNR, CDR2 FQNEAQ (reference sequence). Trimming removed 5 bases from V and 6 bases from J, with 7 bases in between. CDR3 size: 11 residues. In DNA, the CDR3 is TGTGCCAGCAGCCCTCTCGCTGAAGCTTTCTTT. Protein product: CASSPLAEAFF.

V usage is TRBV27 and J usage is TRBJ2-1; TRBD2 aligns across 7 bases. This CDR3 is 15 amino acids long. With V trimmed by 3 bases and J by 4 bases, 6 bases remained unmatched. Germline CDR1 and CDR2: MNHEY and SMNVEV (reference sequence). This chain's CDR3 is CASSFEGGQYNEQFF. CDR3 coding DNA: TGTGCCAGCAGTTTTGAGGGAGGGCAATACAATGAGCAGTTCTTC.

This clone was recorded once. This chain uses TRBV6-1 with TRBJ2-7; 10 nucleotides match TRBD2. Germline CDR1 and CDR2: MNHNS and SASEGT. Germline trimming cut 4 bases from V and 5 bases from J; bases unmatched to any gene: 11. This CDR3 spans 16 amino acids. The CDR3 is CASSGSLAGERNEQYF. The CDR3 bases are TGTGCCAGCAGTGGGAGTCTAGCGGGAGAGAGGAACGAGCAGTACTTC.

The chain recombines TRBV4-1 with TRBJ1-2, with D possibly being TRBD1 (5 bases). V was pared by 1 base and J by 7 bases, with 10 bases between. CDR3 length equals 13 residues. The germline V gene has CDR1 MGHRA and CDR2 YSYEKL. The CDR3 protein is CASSQAQGSGYTF. CDR3 in DNA: TGCGCCAGCAGCCAAGCTCAGGGTAGTGGCTACACCTTC.

The CDR3 sequence is CASFLQDAGGNYGYTF. As DNA, the CDR3 is TGTGCCAGCTTCCTACAGGATGCGGGGGGTAACTATGGCTACACCTTC. V usage is TRBV5-4 and J usage is TRBJ1-2; D might be TRBD1 (5 bases). Trimming took off 7 bases at V and 1 base at J, with 20 bases between the two ends. The length of the CDR3 is 16 residues. Germline CDR1 and CDR2: SGHNT and YYREEE (reference sequence).

The chain links TRBV9 to TRBJ2-4; TRBD1 agrees at 9 bases. This CDR3 has 15 residues. V shed 0 bases and J 7 bases; nucleotides not matched to a gene: 5. Germline V gene data show CDR1 as SGDLS and CDR2 as YYNGEE. The CDR3 reads CASSVAPDRGNIQYF. CDR3 coding DNA: TGTGCCAGCAGCGTAGCCCCCGACAGGGGGAACATTCAGTACTTC.

The chain carries TRBV5-1 and TRBJ1-2; no firm D call. CDR3 length: 14 residues. The V gene's germline CDR1 is SGHRS and CDR2 YFSETQ. The V and J ends lost 2 bases and 6 bases respectively, with 14 bases between them. CDR3 coding DNA: TGCGCCAGCAGCTTTTTGGGTCGGGAGGATGGCTACACCTTC. Translating it yields CASSFLGREDGYTF.

V and J are TRBV7-2 and TRBJ2-1; 8 bases agree with TRBD2. Germline V gene data show CDR1 as SGHTA and CDR2 as FQGNSA. This CDR3 region has 15 residues. V dropped 1 base and J dropped 7; count of bases not matched to a gene: 6. In DNA, the CDR3 is TGTGCCAGCAGCTTAGTGTGGGCTAGCGGGAATGAGCAGTTCTTC. It is translated as CASSLVWASGNEQFF.

The chain employs TRBV27 and TRBJ2-1, with 14 bases matching TRBD2. Germline V gives CDR1 MNHEY, CDR2 SMNVEV (reference sequence). V lost 5 bases to trimming and J lost 14 bases; unmatched junction nucleotides: 23. The CDR3 runs 19 residues. The CDR3 nucleotides are TGTGCCAGCAGTCCGAGACTAGCGGGAGGGCCTGCTGGGGTCGGTGGTAAGTTCTTC. Translating it yields CASSPRLAGGPAGVGGKFF.

This clone came up a few times. CDR3 residues: CASSTSGTEETQYF. CDR3 sequence (DNA): TGTGCCAGTAGCACTAGCGGGACCGAAGAGACCCAGTACTTC. The gene calls are TRBV19 and TRBJ2-5; TRBD2 aligns across 10 bases. CDR1 and CDR2 from the germline V gene are LNHDA and SQIVND (reference sequence). Unmatched junction bases numbered 4, after V lost 6 bases and J lost 3 bases. This CDR3 is built from 14 residues. Filled out from reference TRBV19 and TRBJ2-5, the complete variable domain reads DGGITQSPKYLFRKEGQNVTLSCEQNLNHDAMYWYRQDPGQGLRLIYYSQIVNDFQKGDIAEGYSVSREKKESFPLTVTSAQKNPTAFYLCASSTSGTEETQYFGPGTRLLVL.

The J gene is TRBJ2-3, the V gene TRBV7-8; D assignment may be TRBD1 or TRBD2 (6 bases each). V lost 8 bases to trimming and J lost 2 bases, with 17 bases between them. CDR1 is SGHVS and CDR2 is FQNEAQ in the germline V gene. The CDR3 contains 15 residues. For the CDR3, the DNA is TGTGCCAGCGACAACAGGGCGGGACACACAGATACGCAGTATTTT. Residues: CASDNRAGHTDTQYF.

This chain links TRBV9 with TRBJ2-1; 7 positions agree with TRBD2. V shed 4 bases, J shed 2 bases, and the junction held 6 bases outside the gene matches. This CDR3 spans 15 amino acids. The germline V gene encodes CDR1 SGDLS and CDR2 YYNGEE. The CDR3 DNA reads as TGTGCCAGCAGCATCCTAGCGGATCCCTACAATGAGCAGTTCTTC. Its translation: CASSILADPYNEQFF.

This chain joins TRBV18 and TRBJ2-1; tentatively, D is TRBD2 (5 bases). The length of the CDR3 is 11 residues. The V gene's germline CDR1 is KGHSH and CDR2 LQKENI. The V gene lost 6 bases and the J gene lost 8 bases, with 8 bases spanning the gap. The CDR3 region is CASSAGDEQFF. The CDR3 DNA follows: TGTGCCAGCTCGGCGGGCGATGAGCAGTTCTTC.

CDR3 sequence reads: CASSRDLLPGELFF. CDR3 sequence (DNA): TGTGCCAGCTCCCGGGACCTCCTCCCCGGGGAGCTGTTTTTT. V and J are TRBV25-1 and TRBJ2-2; TRBD1 or TRBD2 may be the D gene (5 bases each). Germline loops: CDR1 MGHDK, CDR2 SYGVNS. The CDR3 is 14 amino acids. Trimming removed 8 bases at V and 6 bases at J, with 16 bases between.

The CDR3 spells CASSKRAGEWDTF. The DNA of the CDR3 is TGTGCCAGCAGTAAACGAGCAGGGGAGTGGGACACCTTC. This chain uses TRBV6-4 with TRBJ1-2, with D perhaps TRBD1 (6 bases). Trimming removed 5 bases from V and 12 bases from J, with 19 bases in between. Per germline, CDR1 MRHNA and CDR2 SNTAGT. The CDR3 sequence is 13 residues long.

The chain is built from TRBV19 and TRBJ2-2, with 8 bases matching TRBD2. The CDR3 contains 15 residues. CDR1 is LNHDA, CDR2 SQIVND, per germline (reference sequence). V lost 5 bases and J lost 5; bases outside the gene matches: 7. In DNA form, the CDR3 reads TGTGCCAGTAGTGTTAGCGGGACTCGGACCGGGGAGCTGTTTTTT. It is translated as CASSVSGTRTGELFF. Full variable domain (rest looked up from reference TRBV19 and TRBJ2-2): DGGITQSPKYLFRKEGQNVTLSCEQNLNHDAMYWYRQDPGQGLRLIYYSQIVNDFQKGDIAEGYSVSREKKESFPLTVTSAQKNPTAFYLCASSVSGTRTGELFFGEGSRLTVL.